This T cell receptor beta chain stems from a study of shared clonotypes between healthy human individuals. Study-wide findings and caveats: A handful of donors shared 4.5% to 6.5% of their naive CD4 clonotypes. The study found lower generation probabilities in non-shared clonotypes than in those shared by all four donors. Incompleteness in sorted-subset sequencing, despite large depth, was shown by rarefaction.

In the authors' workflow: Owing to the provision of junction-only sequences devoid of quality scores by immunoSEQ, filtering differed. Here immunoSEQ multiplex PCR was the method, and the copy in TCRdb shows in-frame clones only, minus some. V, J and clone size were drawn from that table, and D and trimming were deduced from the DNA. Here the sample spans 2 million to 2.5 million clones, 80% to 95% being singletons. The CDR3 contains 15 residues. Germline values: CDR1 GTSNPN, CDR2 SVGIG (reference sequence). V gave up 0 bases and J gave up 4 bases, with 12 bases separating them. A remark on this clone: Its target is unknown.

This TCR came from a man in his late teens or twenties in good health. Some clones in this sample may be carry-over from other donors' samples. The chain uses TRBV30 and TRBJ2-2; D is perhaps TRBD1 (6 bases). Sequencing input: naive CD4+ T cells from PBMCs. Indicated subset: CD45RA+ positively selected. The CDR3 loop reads CAWSVANRVTGELFF. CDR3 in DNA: TGTGCCTGGAGTGTGGCCAACAGGGTCACCGGGGAGCTGTTTTTT.